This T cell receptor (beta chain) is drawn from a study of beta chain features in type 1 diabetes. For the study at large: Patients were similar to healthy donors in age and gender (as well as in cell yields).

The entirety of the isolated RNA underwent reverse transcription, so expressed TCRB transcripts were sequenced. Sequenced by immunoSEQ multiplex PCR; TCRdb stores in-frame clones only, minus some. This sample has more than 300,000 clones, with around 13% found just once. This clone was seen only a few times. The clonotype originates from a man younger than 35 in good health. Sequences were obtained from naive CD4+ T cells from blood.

This chain's CDR3 is CASSQARGGVGYTF. CDR3 bases: TGTGCCAGCAGCCAAGCCAGGGGAGGGGTGGGCTACACCTTC. V is TRBV4-2 and J is TRBJ1-2, with D possibly matching TRBD1 (6 bases). The CDR3 runs to 14 residues. Germline CDR1 and CDR2: LGHNA and YNFKEQ. V was trimmed by 1 base and J by 8 bases, leaving 14 bases between them.